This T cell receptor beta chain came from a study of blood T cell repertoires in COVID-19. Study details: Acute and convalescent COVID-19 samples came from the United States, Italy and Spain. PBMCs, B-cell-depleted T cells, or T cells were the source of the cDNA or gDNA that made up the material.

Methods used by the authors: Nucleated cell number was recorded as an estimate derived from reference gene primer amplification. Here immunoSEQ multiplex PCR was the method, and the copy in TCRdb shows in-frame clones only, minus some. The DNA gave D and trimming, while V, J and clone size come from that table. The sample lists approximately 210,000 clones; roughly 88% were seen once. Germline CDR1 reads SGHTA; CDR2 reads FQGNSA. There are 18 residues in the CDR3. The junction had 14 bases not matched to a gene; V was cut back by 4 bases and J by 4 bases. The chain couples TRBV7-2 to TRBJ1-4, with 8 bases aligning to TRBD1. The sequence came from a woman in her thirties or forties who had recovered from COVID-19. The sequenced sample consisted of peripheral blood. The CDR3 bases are TGTGCCAGCAGCTCAGACCGGACAGGGCCTCCCCTTAATGAAAAACTGTTTTTT. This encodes CASSSDRTGPPLNEKLFF.